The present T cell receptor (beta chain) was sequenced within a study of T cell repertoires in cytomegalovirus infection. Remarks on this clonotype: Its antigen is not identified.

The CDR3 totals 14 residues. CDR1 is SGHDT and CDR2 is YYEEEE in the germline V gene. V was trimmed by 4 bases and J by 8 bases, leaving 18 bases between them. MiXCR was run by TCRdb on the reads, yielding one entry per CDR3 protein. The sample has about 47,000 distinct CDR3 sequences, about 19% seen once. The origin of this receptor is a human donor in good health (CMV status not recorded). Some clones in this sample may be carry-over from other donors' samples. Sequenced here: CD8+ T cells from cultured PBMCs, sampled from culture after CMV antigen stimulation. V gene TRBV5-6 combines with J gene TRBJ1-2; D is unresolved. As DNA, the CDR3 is TGTGCCAGCAGCCCTTGGGTCAGCCGCAGGGGCTACACCTTC. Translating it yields CASSPWVSRRGYTF.